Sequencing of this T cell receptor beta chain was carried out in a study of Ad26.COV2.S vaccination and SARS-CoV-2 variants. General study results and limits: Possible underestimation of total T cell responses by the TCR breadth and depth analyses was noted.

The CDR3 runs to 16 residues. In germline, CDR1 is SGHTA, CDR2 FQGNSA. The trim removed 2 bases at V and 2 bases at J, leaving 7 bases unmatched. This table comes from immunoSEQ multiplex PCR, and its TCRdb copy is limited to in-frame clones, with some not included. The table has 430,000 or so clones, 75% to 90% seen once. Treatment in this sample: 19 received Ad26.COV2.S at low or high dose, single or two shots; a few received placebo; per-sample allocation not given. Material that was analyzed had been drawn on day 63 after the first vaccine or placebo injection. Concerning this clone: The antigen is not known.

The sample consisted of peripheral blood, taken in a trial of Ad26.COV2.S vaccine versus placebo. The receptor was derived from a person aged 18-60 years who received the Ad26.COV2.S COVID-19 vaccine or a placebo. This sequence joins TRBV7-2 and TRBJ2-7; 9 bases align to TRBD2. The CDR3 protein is CASSLRPGLATYEQYF. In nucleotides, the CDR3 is TGTGCCAGCAGCTTACGACCGGGACTAGCCACCTACGAGCAGTACTTC.